The sequence of this T cell receptor beta chain was determined in a study of T cells in Graves' hyperthyroidism and ophthalmopathy. From RNA transcripts, TCR beta CDR3 regions were amplified. HTBI primers drove first-round RT-PCR of the TCR CDR3. Each CDR3 protein gets one entry after TCRdb re-called the multiplex PCR reads with MiXCR. The table records about 400,000 distinct CDR3 sequences, 15% to 18% of them present only once. V was trimmed by 3 bases and J by 4 bases, leaving 6 bases between them. The CDR3 contains 12 residues. The V gene's germline CDR1 is SGHTA and CDR2 FQGNSA. This clonotype was detected many times. Graves' hyperthyroidism was deemed stable absent ophthalmopathy progression within 18 months. Diagnosis rested on symptoms, serum thyroxine and TRAb, thyroid ultrasound, and orbital computed tomography.

Sequencing was carried out using blood. The sequence was collected from a woman aged 18-29 years with Graves' hyperthyroidism. The J gene is TRBJ2-5, the V gene TRBV7-2; D is unclear. CDR3 coding DNA: TGTGCCAGCAGCTTCTTCGGAGAGACCCAGTACTTC. This translates into CASSFFGETQYF.